This TCR beta chain originates from a study of T cell repertoires in cytomegalovirus infection. Overall study context: Evidence of both CMV infection and a matching HLA type came from public TCR beta signatures.

Using its own MiXCR run on the reads, TCRdb lists one record per CDR3 protein. There are 250,000 to 300,000 distinct CDR3 sequences in the sample; approximately 15% occur only once, and roughly half lies in the top ten. This clonotype was seen repeatedly, ten times or more. Its specificity is unknown. CDR1 is SGHVS, CDR2 FNYEAQ, per germline. The CDR3 loop spans 16 amino acids. With 1 base clipped from V and 5 bases from J, the junction kept 6 bases outside the gene matches. Study-wide results and caveats: Across the ex vivo response, the dominant clonotypes were HLA-C-restricted CMV-specific TCR beta clonotypes. Individuals carrying CMV plus the relevant HLA were identified by cumulative frequency of public TCR beta families.

Specimen: CD8+ T cells from PBMCs. The TCR was taken from a human donor in good health (CMV status not recorded). Some clones in this sample may be carry-over from other donors' samples. The V call is TRBV7-6, the J call TRBJ2-3; TRBD2 agrees at 10 bases. This chain's CDR3 is CASSLGASGGRDTQYF. CDR3 nucleotides: TGTGCCAGCAGCTTAGGCGCTAGCGGGGGTAGAGATACGCAGTATTTT. Filled out from reference TRBV7-6 and TRBJ2-3, the complete variable domain reads GAGVSQSPRYKVTKRGQDVALRCDPISGHVSLYWYRQALGQGPEFLTYFNYEAQQDKSGLPNDRFSAERPEGSISTLTIQRTEQRDSAMYRCASSLGASGGRDTQYFGPGTRLTVL.